This T cell receptor beta chain was captured by sequencing in a study of T and B cells in COVID-19 patients (dated by TCRdb to 2020 to 2022). Broadly, across the study: In this study, adaptive immunity was profiled in COVID-19 patients who either had active infection or had recovered, using TRB and IGH repertoire sequencing of peripheral blood. The recovered cohort included some 18 patients who contributed 20 or so samples, and most of those patients had mild to moderate COVID-19 that was managed on an outpatient basis. A median age of around 35 years was recorded in the recovered cohort versus roughly 67 years in the active-infection cohort. In the active-infection cohort, about 65% of the roughly 20 patients were critically ill and required mechanical ventilation or ECMO. Comorbidities linked to unfavorable COVID-19 outcome were present in nine tenths of the roughly 20 patients in the active-infection cohort. Over 7 million TCR sequences were analysed in a TCR and BCR sequence repository that covered approximately 40 patients and some 72 time points. A couple of patients belonged to both the recovered and active cohorts because samples were available from active disease and after recovery. Repertoire analyses used an age-matched reference group of 35 to 40 healthy donors who were negative for COVID-19 antibodies as the comparison. Up to about 10 follow-up blood samples were collected per patient, with some samples spanning different disease stages in the same individual. The investigation overall reported the following: In patients with COVID-19, the usage of TRBV/TRBJ genes was reported to be strongly skewed. During active COVID-19 the TRB repertoires were highly clonal, but at recovery diversity and richness rose above the levels seen in healthy donors. The recovered cohort had 2,000 to 3,000 exclusive TCR clusters, including about 29 low-pGen clusters. Blood samples obtained from mildly ill patients during symptoms, as well as early samples obtained from severe cases, were available only in scarce numbers. The cohort was considered too small to assess HLA contributions to COVID-19 susceptibility or severity. Specific T cell subsets (CD4+/Treg/CD8+) and sorted SARS-CoV-2-responsive or tetramer+ T cells had not yet been sequenced, with those experiments still ongoing. It was stated that prospective validation of the reported TCR clusters was required before the clusters could be put to clinical use.

The run used an Illumina MiSeq. Multiplex PCR with BIOMED2 TRB-A/B primer pools was used to amplify the TRB rearrangements. Illumina-compatible adapters and 7-nucleotide sample barcodes were attached to the amplicons in two consecutive PCRs. All library PCRs used Phusion HS II polymerase. The amplicons were purified from gel with the NucleoSpin Gel and PCR Clean-up kit, measured on Qubit, and then pooled at about 3.7 nM. Amplicon pool quality was checked on an Agilent 2100 Bioanalyzer before Illumina next-generation sequencing. For the original study's pipeline: Annotation of TRB rearrangements was done in MiXCR 3.0.8 with the default MiXCR reference library. Non-productive reads and sequences with fewer than 2 reads were removed, and each unique CDR3 nucleotide sequence was counted as one clone. R 3.5.1 was used to calculate clonality, diversity, richness and V-J gene usage. TCR clustering by CDR3 similarity used GLIPH2, with generation probabilities calculated by OLGA. GLIPH2 clusters were kept only when the clusters contained at least four unique TCR clonotypes present in at least three individuals. The public reads were reprocessed in TCRdb via fastp at Q25 and MiXCR, keeping in-frame beta chains. Each CDR3 protein appears once, grouped with its most common genes and DNA. TCRdb, not the original authors, processed these V and J calls. The sample has fewer than 8,000 distinct CDR3 sequences on record, approximately 24% of them singletons. Together, the top ten hold approximately 10% of the sample.

At the junction V is shortened by 0 bases and J by 0 bases; bases outside the gene matches: 4. Reading the germline V gene (reference sequence) gives CDR1 DFQATT and CDR2 SNEGSKA. Including cysteine and phenylalanine, the CDR3 has 15 amino acids. Only the CDR3 DNA is retained, 45 bases long and in frame from the first base. A few counts support this clonotype. The target of this receptor is not known. No base qualities exist here, and no much larger clone lies one base off it. TRB repertoires were amplified from 250-500 ng of genomic DNA extracted from blood. Specimen: blood. This clonotype was sampled from a human donor with active COVID-19. The V and J genes are TRBV20-1 and TRBJ2-7, and TRBD2 aligns with 8 junction nucleotides. The CDR3 reads CSARDSSGNSYEQYF. In nucleotide form, the sequence is TGCAGTGCTAGAGATAGTAGCGGGAACTCCTACGAGCAGTACTTC.